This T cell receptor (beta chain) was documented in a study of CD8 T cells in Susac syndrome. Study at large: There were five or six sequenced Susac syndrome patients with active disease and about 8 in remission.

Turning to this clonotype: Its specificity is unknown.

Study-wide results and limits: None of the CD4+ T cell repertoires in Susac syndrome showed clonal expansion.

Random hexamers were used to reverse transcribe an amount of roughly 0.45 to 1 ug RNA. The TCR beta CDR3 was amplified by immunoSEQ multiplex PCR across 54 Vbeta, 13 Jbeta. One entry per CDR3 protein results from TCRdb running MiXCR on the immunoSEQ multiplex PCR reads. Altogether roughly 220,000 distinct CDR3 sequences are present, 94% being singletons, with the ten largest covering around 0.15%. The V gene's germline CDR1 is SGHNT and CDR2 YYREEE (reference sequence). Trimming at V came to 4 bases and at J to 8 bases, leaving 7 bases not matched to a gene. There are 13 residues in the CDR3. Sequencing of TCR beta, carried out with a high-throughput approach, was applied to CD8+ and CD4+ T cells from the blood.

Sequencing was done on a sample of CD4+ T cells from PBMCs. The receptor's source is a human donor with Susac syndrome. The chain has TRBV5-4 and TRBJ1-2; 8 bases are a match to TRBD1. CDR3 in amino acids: CASSRPTGDGYTF. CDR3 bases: TGTGCCAGCAGCCGCCCGACAGGGGACGGCTACACCTTC.